The subject of this entry is one TCR beta chain. Germline lookup yields CDR1 GTSNPN and CDR2 SVGIG (reference sequence). The CDR3 spans 17 residues. V lost 4 bases, J lost 6 bases, and 15 bases stayed unmatched. This sample is part of a study of PD-L1 blockade in urothelial cancer. Sequencing was performed with immunoSEQ multiplex PCR; in TCRdb, only in-frame clones are kept and a portion is missing. The sample contains about 25,000 clones, roughly 83% of which appear only once. The sequence was collected from a man aged 70 or older with urothelial cancer. Source: PBMCs, taken around atezolizumab (anti-PD-L1) treatment. The chain links TRBV30 to TRBJ1-2; 12 bases are a match to TRBD1. The CDR3 loop is CAWKSYRGQGARDGYTF. The CDR3 nucleotides are TGTGCCTGGAAAAGCTACAGGGGACAGGGGGCGAGAGATGGCTACACCTTC. Complete variable domain (other parts from reference TRBV30 and TRBJ1-2): SQTIHQWPATLVQPVGSPLSLECTVEGTSNPNLYWYRQAAGRGLQLLFYSVGIGQISSEVPQNLSASRPQDRQFILSSKKLLLSDSGFYLCAWKSYRGQGARDGYTFGSGTRLTVV.